These T cell receptor beta chains were read from a single sample in a study of cytomegalovirus exposure and HLA in healthy donors. Assay: immunoSEQ multiplex PCR; the TCRdb copy retains only in-frame clones and omits some. The profile shows approximately 120,000 clones, about 10% of them singletons. The specimen sequenced was PBMCs. The receptors derive from a woman aged 18-29 years in good health and CMV-seropositive. Both conserved end residues are trimmed from each CDR3.

J gene,V gene,CDR3 protein
TRBJ1-4,TRBV9,ASSLRGQGVEKLF
TRBJ1-1,TRBV4-1,ASSSHRGNTEAF
TRBJ2-1,TRBV6-5,ARSLRSDNEQF
TRBJ2-1,TRBV5-4,ASSETSESGRQF
TRBJ2-1,TRBV7-3,ASSPQGATYNEQF
TRBJ2-7,TRBV10-3,AIRGERGQY
TRBJ2-3,TRBV6-1,ATQGRTTTDTQY
TRBJ2-2,TRBV11-3,ASSRGQGLTGELF
TRBJ1-1,TRBV6-5,ASRTANTEAF
TRBJ2-3,TRBV4-1,ASSQLAGDTDTQY
TRBJ2-5,TRBV5-5,ATGLAGERVETQY
TRBJ1-1,TRBV30,AWRSGGTEAF
TRBJ2-5,TRBV7-9,ASGVGGYQETQY
TRBJ2-3,TRBV7-9,ASRLSDTQY
TRBJ1-5,TRBV27,ASSLLWGRDLHQPQH
TRBJ2-3,TRBV11-3,ASSFDHSRQY
TRBJ2-3,TRBV10-3,AIRPGTSGRGDLSTDTQY
TRBJ1-5,TRBV6-1,ASSQGQGSNQPQH
TRBJ1-2,TRBV6-5,ASRGQDYGYT
TRBJ1-6,TRBV2,ASNPGQARNSPLH
TRBJ2-2,TRBV5-5,ASSFITGSNTGELF
TRBJ2-5,TRBV19,ASSIIAQETQY
TRBJ1-5,TRBV5-1,ASSLPFWAPYSNQPQH
TRBJ1-1,TRBV7-9,ASSSQGASEAF
TRBJ2-2,TRBV11-1,ASSLVPGGELF
TRBJ2-1,TRBV18,ASAELNEQF
TRBJ1-3,TRBV28,ASSLIDRDGNTIY
TRBJ1-2,TRBV25-1,ASSDPGTGNYGYT
TRBJ1-2,TRBV4-1,ASSQEGTGIGGYT
TRBJ2-6,TRBV7-9,ASSFGGPGANVLT
TRBJ2-5,TRBV7-8,ASSLIPDAIRGAQY
TRBJ1-1,TRBV4-1,ASSQGDRLNTEAF
TRBJ1-2,TRBV27,ASSLSGGLHGYT
TRBJ2-7,TRBV7-7,ASSLDAGNEQY
TRBJ2-3,TRBV2,ASSEAFQAGGFTDTQY
TRBJ1-2,TRBV10-1,VRRTVYGYT
TRBJ2-2,TRBV7-6,ASSGLGAGELF
TRBJ1-1,TRBV6-5,ASRRTDNTEAF
TRBJ2-7,TRBV7-8,ASSLARGSSYEQY
TRBJ1-5,TRBV6-6,ASSKQGNNNQPQH
TRBJ1-1,TRBV9,ASSVGQTPTEAF
TRBJ2-2,TRBV5-1,ASSFLQGAGELF
TRBJ2-3,TRBV5-8,ASSRQNSAKSTDTQY
TRBJ1-5,TRBV27,ASWLAGSSQPQH
TRBJ2-5,TRBV18,ASNSHTGGQEAQY
TRBJ1-1,TRBV29-1,SVAENTEAF
TRBJ2-5,TRBV30,AWSGLETQY
TRBJ1-2,TRBV6-1,ASSEAGRIGYT
TRBJ2-5,TRBV25-1,ASTQGAAETQY
TRBJ1-1,TRBV7-9,ASSPSRENTEAF
TRBJ1-5,TRBV6-1,ASRSEQGSNQPQH
TRBJ2-2,TRBV28,ASTPPAGHLNTGELF
TRBJ1-1,TRBV10-3,AISGGTARGNTEAF
TRBJ2-5,TRBV27,ASFGQGRETQY
TRBJ1-4,TRBV5-1,ASRSSNEKLF
TRBJ2-2,TRBV5-4,ASSLGGATGELF
TRBJ1-1,TRBV10-3,AISIQGSEAF
TRBJ2-1,TRBV5-1,ASQTGTSGYNEQF